The clone carrying this T cell receptor beta chain was detected a few times. This sample was included in a study of T-cell reconstitution after alpha-beta-depleted transplantation in children. Unique molecular identifiers were built into the TCRbeta library. Each CDR3 protein is one row after TCRdb ran MiXCR on the PCR reads. The repertoire holds hundreds of thousands of distinct CDR3 sequences, with roughly 24% as singletons. This CDR3 has 14 amino acids. Germline lookup yields CDR1 SGHTA and CDR2 FQGNSA. The V and J ends lost 5 bases and 9 bases respectively, with 14 bases between them. The source material was PBMCs, mostly from graft donor cells, sampled 360 days after TCRalphabeta/CD19-depleted stem cell transplant. This clonotype was sampled from a boy under two years old who had a stem cell transplant for acute myeloid leukemia, so the T cells may come from the graft donor. The chain employs TRBV7-2 and TRBJ1-6; no reliable D call. Here the CDR3 reads CASSTLAYGSPLHF. In DNA, the CDR3 is TGTGCCAGCAGCACACTCGCCTACGGTTCACCCCTCCACTTT.